The source of this T cell receptor beta chain is a study of shared clonotypes between healthy human individuals (dated by TCRdb to 2020 to 2022). For context, the study as a whole: A couple of women and a few men aged 18 to 49 years were included in the cohort. Blood TCR repertoires of roughly five healthy adults were deeply sequenced to estimate repertoire size and the extent of clonotype sharing between individuals. To increase sequencing depth and limit assay-specific biases, TCR repertoire library preparation and sequencing were carried out by different laboratories using diverse techniques. Leukapheresis yielded between about 0.9 and 9.5 billion PBMCs per donor. Beyond this particular receptor, the publication reports: Pairwise subsampling led to the expectation that sequencing depth would affect the degree of clonotype sharing among donors. Only blood was sampled, and tissue TCR repertoires likely differ from those in blood. Because the study included a small number of donors, the genetic and exposure-history diversity represented was limited.

On this clone itself: The clone's antigen remains unknown. No base quality values were provided; no much bigger clone lies one nucleotide off.

Using the deep immunoSEQ assay, TCR CDR3 regions were amplified from genomic DNA by multiplex PCR. Extracted genomic DNA from each cell subset was spread evenly across all wells of several immunoSEQ 96-well plates, with each plate serving as a replicate. For unsorted PBMC, approximately 300 ng of genomic DNA, equivalent to around 33,000 T cell genomes, went into each replicate PCR. Unsorted PBMC genomic DNA was sequenced across ten immunoSEQ deep assay plates. Purified libraries were measured with a Qubit 3.0 fluorometer, size-checked on a Bioanalyzer 2100, and measured again with the KAPA Library Quantification kit. Every immunoSEQ 96-well plate was sequenced on a separate single-read 150-cycle Illumina NextSeq 550 flow cell. Turning to the authors' computational methods: Because the immunoSEQ output included only junctional sequences and no quality scores, the filtering could not be the same as the filtering used for full-length reads. Sequences were annotated with PyIR, a Python wrapper for IgBLAST v1.9, using IMGT germline references to assign V/J genes and CDR3. Reads were filtered out if the reads had weak V/J assignments (E-value above 1e-6), no CDR3, stop codons, out-of-frame junctions, or ambiguous translated residues. A V3J clonotype was defined by an identical inferred V gene, J gene, and CDR3 amino acid sequence. Percentage overlap between repertoires was computed as shared unique clonotypes divided by the size of the smaller repertoire. Richness of each repertoire was evaluated using RTK rarefaction, the Chao1 estimator, and Recon v2.1 estimates of unobserved clonotypes. TCRdb mirrors the immuneACCESS table, restricted to in-frame sequences. Some clones are absent from its copies; in checked studies, under half trace to an unresolved V gene, and the reason for the others is unknown. D and trimming come from the DNA, and the V and J calls and clone size come from that table. In this sample the table shows around 450,000 clones, roughly 77% of which occur a single time. Of the sample, roughly an eighth is held by the ten largest clones.

The donors were healthy, HIV-negative adults who had no recently reported acute infections or vaccinations. Every donor was a Caucasian adult living in Nashville, Tennessee, USA. For unsorted samples, 90 million or so PBMCs were counted and genomic DNA was extracted with the QIAamp DNA Blood Mini kit. Blood was obtained by leukapheresis, after which PBMCs were separated by Ficoll-Histopaque density gradient centrifugation and cryopreserved in liquid nitrogen vapor phase. Looking up the germline V gene yields CDR1 MDHEN and CDR2 SYDVKM. Trimming takes 8 bases from V and 0 bases from J, and the germline ends sit 13 bases apart. Taken from cysteine to phenylalanine, the CDR3 has 15 residues. The entry retains the CDR3 DNA only, 45 bases that are in frame from base 1.

Input material: PBMCs. The chain links TRBV28 with TRBJ1-4, with the D segment identity uncertain. The clonotype originates from a woman in her thirties or forties in good health. Some clones in this sample may be carry-over from other donors' samples. The bases are TGTGCCAGCGGCTCCTCGGGAGCAACTAATGAAAAACTGTTTTTT. It translates to CASGSSGATNEKLFF.